This T cell receptor beta chain was recovered during a study of OX40 agonist ivuxolimab in advanced cancers. Study as a whole: Of the participants, 35% to 50% had some prior anti-PD-1, anti-PD-L1 or anti-CTLA-4 therapy, which was allowed. There were three patients with partial responses, one having hepatocellular carcinoma and two cutaneous melanoma.

Trimming removed 2 bases from V and 9 bases from J; junction bases left unmatched: 5. Germline CDR1 is MNHNS and CDR2 is SASEGT. CDR3 size: 13 residues. The data were produced by immunoSEQ multiplex PCR, yet TCRdb's version contains in-frame clones alone and is incomplete. The sample has roughly 55,000 clones, roughly 80% seen once. Study-wide points: Undetermined was the antigen specificity of the expanded peripheral T cells. Patients with a partial response at 0.1-3.0 mg/kg had among the lowest clonal expansion.

Comment on this clone: Its target is not known.

The V gene is TRBV6-1, the J gene TRBJ1-2; TRBD1 agrees at 8 bases. Sequencing used CD4+ or CD8+ T cells sorted from blood, obtained in a trial of the OX40 agonist ivuxolimab. The clonotype originates from an adult with an advanced solid tumor such as melanoma, head and neck, liver or kidney cancer. The CDR3 bases are TGTGCCAGCAGTGAACAGGGGGCGCAGAGCTACACCTTC. Encoded protein: CASSEQGAQSYTF.